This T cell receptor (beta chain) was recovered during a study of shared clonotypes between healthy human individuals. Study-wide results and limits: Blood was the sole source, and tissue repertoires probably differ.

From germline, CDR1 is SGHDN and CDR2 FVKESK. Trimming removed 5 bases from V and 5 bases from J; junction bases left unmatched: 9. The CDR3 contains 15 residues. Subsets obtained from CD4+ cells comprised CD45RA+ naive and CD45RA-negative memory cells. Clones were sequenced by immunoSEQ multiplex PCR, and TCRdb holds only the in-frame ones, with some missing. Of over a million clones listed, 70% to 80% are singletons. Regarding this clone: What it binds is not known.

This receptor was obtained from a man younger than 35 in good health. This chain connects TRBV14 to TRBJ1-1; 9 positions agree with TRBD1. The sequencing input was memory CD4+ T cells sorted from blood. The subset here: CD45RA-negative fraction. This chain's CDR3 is CASSLLRDRETEAFF. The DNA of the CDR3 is TGTGCCAGCAGCTTACTCCGGGACAGGGAAACTGAAGCTTTCTTT.